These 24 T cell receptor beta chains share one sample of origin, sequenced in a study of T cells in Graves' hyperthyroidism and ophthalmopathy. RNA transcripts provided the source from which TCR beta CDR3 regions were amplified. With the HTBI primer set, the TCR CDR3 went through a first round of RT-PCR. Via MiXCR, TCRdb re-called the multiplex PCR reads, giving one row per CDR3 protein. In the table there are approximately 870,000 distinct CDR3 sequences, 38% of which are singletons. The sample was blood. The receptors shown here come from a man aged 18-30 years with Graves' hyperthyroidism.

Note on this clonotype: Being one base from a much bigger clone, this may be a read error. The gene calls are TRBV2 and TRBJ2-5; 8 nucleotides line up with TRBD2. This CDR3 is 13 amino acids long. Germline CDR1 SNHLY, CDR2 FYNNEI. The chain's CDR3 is CASSGGDEESQYF. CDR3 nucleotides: TGTGCCAGCAGCGGGGGGGATGAAGAGTCCCAGTACTTC.

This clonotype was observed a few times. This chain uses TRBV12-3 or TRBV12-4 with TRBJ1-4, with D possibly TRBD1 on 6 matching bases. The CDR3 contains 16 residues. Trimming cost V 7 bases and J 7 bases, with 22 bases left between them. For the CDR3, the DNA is TGTGCCAGCACGACCTCGAGCGGCAGGGGAGGTGAAAAACTGTTTTTT. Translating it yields CASTTSSGRGGEKLFF.

The CDR3 DNA follows: TGCGCCAGCAGCATATCGGACAGCTCTGGAAACACCATATATTTT. Amino acid sequence: CASSISDSSGNTIYF. The V call is TRBV5-1, the J call TRBJ1-3; D may be TRBD1 (6 bases). V gave up 4 bases and J gave up 0 bases, with 11 bases separating them. Germline V CDR1 and CDR2: SGHRS, YFSETQ. The CDR3 consists of 15 residues. The full variable domain, in which reference TRBV5-1 and TRBJ1-3 provide the parts outside the CDR3, is KAGVTQTPRYLIKTRGQQVTLSCSPISGHRSVSWYQQTPGQGLQFLFEYFSETQRNKGNFPGRFSGRQFSNSRSEMNVSTLELGDSALYLCASSISDSSGNTIYFGEGSWLTVV.

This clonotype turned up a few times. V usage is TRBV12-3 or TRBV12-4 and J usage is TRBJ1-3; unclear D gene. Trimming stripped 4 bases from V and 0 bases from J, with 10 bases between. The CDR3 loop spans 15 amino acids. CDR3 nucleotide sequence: TGTGCCAGCAGTTCCGGACTTGACTCTGGAAACACCATATATTTT. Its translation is CASSSGLDSGNTIYF.

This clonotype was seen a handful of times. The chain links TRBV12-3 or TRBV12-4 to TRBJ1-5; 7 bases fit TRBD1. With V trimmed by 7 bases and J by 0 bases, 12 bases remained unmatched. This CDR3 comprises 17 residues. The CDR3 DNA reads TGTGCCAGCACCTTAGACCAGGGGGAGTATAGCAATCAGCCCCAGCATTTT. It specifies CASTLDQGEYSNQPQHF.

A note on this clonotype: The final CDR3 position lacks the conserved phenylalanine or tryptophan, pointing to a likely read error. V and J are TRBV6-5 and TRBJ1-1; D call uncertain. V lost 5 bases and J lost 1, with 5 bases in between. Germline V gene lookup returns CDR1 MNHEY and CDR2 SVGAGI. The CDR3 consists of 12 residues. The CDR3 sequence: CASSEKNTEAFL. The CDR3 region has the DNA TGTGCCAGCAGTGAGAAGAACACTGAAGCTTTCCTT.

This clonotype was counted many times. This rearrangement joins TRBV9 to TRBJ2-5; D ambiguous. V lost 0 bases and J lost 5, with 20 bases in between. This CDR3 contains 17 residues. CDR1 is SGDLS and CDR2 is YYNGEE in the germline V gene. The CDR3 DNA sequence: TGTGCCAGCAGCGTAGTGGTTGAGGATCTTCGTTCCGAGACCCAGTACTTC. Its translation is CASSVVVEDLRSETQYF.

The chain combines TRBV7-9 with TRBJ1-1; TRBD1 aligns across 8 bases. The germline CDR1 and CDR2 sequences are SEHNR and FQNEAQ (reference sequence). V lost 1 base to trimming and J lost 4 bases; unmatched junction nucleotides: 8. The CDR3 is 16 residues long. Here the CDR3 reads CASSLGQGSPSTEAFF. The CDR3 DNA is TGTGCCAGCAGCTTAGGACAGGGGTCTCCTTCCACTGAAGCTTTCTTT.

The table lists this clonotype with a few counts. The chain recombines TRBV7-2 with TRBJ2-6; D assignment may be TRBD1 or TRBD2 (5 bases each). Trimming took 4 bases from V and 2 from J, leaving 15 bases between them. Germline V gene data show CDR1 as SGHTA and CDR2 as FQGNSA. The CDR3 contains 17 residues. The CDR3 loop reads CASSYPGPPAGANVLTF. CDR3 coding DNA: TGTGCCAGCAGCTACCCGGGACCTCCGGCTGGGGCCAACGTCCTGACTTTC.

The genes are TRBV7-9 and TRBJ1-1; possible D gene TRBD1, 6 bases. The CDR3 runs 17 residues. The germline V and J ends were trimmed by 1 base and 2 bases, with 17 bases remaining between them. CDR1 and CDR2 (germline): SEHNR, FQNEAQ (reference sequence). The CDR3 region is CASSLGWLGGGNTEAFF. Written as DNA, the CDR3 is TGTGCCAGCAGCTTAGGGTGGTTAGGGGGGGGAAACACTGAAGCTTTCTTT. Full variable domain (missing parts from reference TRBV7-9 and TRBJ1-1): DTGVSQNPRHKITKRGQNVTFRCDPISEHNRLYWYRQTLGQGPEFLTYFQNEAQLEKSRLLSDRFSAERPKGSFSTLEIQRTEQGDSAMYLCASSLGWLGGGNTEAFFGQGTRLTVV.

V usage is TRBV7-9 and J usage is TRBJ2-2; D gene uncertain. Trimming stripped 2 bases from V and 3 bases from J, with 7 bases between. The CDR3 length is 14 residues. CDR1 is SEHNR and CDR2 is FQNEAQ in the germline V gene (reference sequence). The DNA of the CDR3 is TGTGCCAGCAGCTTAACAGATTACACCGGGGAGCTGTTTTTT. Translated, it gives CASSLTDYTGELFF.

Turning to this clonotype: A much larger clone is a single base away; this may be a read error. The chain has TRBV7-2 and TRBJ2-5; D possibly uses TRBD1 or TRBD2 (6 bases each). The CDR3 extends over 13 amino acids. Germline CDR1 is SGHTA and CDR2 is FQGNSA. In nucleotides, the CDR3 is TGTGCCGGCAGCATAGCGGACAGTACGACCCAGTACTTC. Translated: CAGSIADSTTQYF.

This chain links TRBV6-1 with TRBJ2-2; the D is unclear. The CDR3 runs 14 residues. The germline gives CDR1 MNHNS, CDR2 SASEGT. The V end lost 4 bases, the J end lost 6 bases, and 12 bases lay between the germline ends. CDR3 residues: CASSGVWEPGELFF. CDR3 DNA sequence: TGTGCCAGCAGTGGAGTTTGGGAACCCGGGGAGCTGTTTTTT.

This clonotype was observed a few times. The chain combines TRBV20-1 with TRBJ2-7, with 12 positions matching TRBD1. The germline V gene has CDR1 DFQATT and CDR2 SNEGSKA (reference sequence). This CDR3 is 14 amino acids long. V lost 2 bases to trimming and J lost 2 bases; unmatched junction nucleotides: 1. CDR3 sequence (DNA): TGCAGTGCTAGATGGGACAGGGGGCCCTACGAGCAGTACTTC. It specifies CSARWDRGPYEQYF.

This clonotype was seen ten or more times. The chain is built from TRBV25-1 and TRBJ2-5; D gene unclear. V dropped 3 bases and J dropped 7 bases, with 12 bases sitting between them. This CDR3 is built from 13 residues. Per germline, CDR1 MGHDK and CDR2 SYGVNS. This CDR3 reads CASSEVTVGTQYF. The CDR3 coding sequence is TGTGCCAGCAGTGAGGTCACGGTCGGGACCCAGTACTTC.

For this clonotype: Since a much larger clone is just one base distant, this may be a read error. The CDR3 bases are TGTGCCAGCAGCTCCCAGCCATACCAGAATCAGCCCCAGCATTTT. It is translated as CASSSQPYQNQPQHF. V usage is TRBV7-9 and J usage is TRBJ1-5; no clear D gene. V was trimmed by 4 bases and J by 4 bases, leaving 14 bases between them. The germline V gene has CDR1 SEHNR and CDR2 FQNEAQ (reference sequence). The length of the CDR3 is 15 residues.

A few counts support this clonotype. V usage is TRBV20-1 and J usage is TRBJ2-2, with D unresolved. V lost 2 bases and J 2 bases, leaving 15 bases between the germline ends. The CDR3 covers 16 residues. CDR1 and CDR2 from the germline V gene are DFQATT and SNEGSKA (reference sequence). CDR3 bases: TGCAGTGCTAGACCTTCCCTAGATGTTAACACCGGGGAGCTGTTTTTT. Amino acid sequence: CSARPSLDVNTGELFF.

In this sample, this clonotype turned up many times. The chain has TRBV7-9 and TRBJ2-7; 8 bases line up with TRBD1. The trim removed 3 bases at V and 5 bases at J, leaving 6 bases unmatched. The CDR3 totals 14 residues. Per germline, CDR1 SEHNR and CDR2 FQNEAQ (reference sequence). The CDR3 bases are TGTGCCAGCAGCTTCGGACAGGGACCCGACGAGCAGTACTTC. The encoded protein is CASSFGQGPDEQYF. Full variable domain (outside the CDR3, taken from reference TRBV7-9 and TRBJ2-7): DTGVSQNPRHKITKRGQNVTFRCDPISEHNRLYWYRQTLGQGPEFLTYFQNEAQLEKSRLLSDRFSAERPKGSFSTLEIQRTEQGDSAMYLCASSFGQGPDEQYFGPGTRLTVT.

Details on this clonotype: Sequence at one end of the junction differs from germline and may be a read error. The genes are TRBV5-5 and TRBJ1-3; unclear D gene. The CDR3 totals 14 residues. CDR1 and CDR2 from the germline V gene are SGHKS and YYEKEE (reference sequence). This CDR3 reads CASSLPESANTIYF. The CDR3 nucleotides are TGTGCCAGCAGCTTGCCGGAGTCTGCAAACACCATATATTTT.

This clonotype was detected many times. The CDR3 loop is CASSEAGWHQPQHF. The CDR3 DNA is TGTGCCAGCAGTGAGGCAGGGTGGCATCAGCCCCAGCATTTT. The chain recombines TRBV25-1 with TRBJ1-5, with D tentatively TRBD1 (5 bases). This CDR3 has 14 amino acids. Germline CDR1 is MGHDK and CDR2 is SYGVNS. Trimming pared 3 bases from V and 5 bases from J, leaving 11 bases between.

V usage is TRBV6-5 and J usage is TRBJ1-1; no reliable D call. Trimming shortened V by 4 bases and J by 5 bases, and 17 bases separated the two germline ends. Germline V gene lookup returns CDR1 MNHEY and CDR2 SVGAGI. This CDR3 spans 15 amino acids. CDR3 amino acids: CASSSLFAGGTEAFF. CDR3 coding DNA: TGTGCCAGCAGTTCCTTATTCGCGGGAGGGACTGAAGCTTTCTTT.

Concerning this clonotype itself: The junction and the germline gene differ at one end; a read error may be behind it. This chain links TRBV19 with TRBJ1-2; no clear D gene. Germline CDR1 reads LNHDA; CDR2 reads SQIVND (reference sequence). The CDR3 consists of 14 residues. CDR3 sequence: CASSQDRALGGYTF. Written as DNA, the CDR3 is TGCGCCAGCAGCCAAGATAGGGCCCTCGGGGGCTACACCTTC.

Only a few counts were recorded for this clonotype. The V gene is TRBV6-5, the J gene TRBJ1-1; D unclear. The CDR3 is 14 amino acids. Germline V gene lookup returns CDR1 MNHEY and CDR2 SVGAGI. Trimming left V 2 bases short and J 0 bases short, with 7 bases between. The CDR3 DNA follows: TGTGCCAGCAGTTACGAGGGTATGAACACTGAAGCTTTCTTT. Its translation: CASSYEGMNTEAFF.

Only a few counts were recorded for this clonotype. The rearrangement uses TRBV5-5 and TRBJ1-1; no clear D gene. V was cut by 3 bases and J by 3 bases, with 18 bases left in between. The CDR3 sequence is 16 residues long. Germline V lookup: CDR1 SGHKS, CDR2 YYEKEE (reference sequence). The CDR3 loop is CASSSFVLGGDTEAFF. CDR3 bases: TGTGCCAGCAGCTCCTTCGTTCTAGGAGGAGACACTGAAGCTTTCTTT.